The T cell receptor (beta chain) described here comes from a study of cytomegalovirus exposure and HLA in healthy donors. Whole-study results and caveats: Per published accounts, TCR beta sequences correctly predicted the HLA-A and HLA-B alleles of most subjects. The likely origin of a cluster of highly shared sequence variants was a sequencing artifact.

The PCR contained 60 Vbeta and 13 Jbeta primers. Profiling relied on immunoSEQ multiplex PCR, and the TCRdb table lists in-frame clones only, not all of them. Among 190,000 or so clones listed, roughly 87% were seen once. Comments on this clone: The target antigen is unknown.

The germline gives CDR1 SGHVS, CDR2 FQNEAQ. V lost 5 bases, J lost 8 bases, and 13 bases lay in between. The CDR3 runs to 13 residues. The clonotype comes from a man aged 50 to 60 in good health and CMV-seronegative. The sequenced sample was PBMCs. V is TRBV7-8 and J is TRBJ2-1; a possible D gene is TRBD1 (6 bases). For the CDR3, the DNA is TGTGCCAGCAGCCGAAGGACAGACTATGAGCAGTTCTTC. It codes for CASSRRTDYEQFF.